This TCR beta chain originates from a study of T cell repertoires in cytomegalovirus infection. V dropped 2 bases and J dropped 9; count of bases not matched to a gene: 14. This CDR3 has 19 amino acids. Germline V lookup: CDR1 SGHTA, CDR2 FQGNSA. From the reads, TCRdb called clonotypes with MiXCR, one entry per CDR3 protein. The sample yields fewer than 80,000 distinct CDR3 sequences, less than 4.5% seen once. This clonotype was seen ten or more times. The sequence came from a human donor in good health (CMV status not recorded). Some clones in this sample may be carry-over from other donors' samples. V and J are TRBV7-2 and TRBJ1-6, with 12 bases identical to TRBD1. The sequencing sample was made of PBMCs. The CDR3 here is CASSLIWDRGRRLSSPLHF. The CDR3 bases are TGTGCCAGCAGCTTAATTTGGGACAGGGGGCGACGGCTCAGTTCACCCCTCCACTTT.